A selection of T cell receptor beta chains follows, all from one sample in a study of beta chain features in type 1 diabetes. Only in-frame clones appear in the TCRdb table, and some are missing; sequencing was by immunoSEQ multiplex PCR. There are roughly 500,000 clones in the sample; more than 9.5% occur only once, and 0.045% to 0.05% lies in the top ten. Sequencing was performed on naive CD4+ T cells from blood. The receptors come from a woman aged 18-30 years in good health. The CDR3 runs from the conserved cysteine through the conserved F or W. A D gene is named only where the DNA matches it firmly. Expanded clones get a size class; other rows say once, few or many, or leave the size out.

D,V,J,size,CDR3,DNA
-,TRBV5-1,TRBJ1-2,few,CASSLTTGNYGYTF,TGCGCCAGCAGCTTAACTACAGGCAACTATGGCTACACCTTC
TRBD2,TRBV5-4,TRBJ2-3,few,CASSPGLAGRAQYF,TGTGCCAGCAGCCCGGGACTAGCGGGAAGGGCGCAGTATTTT
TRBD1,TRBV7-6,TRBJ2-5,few,CASSYRGLEETQYF,TGTGCCAGCAGCTACAGGGGGCTTGAGGAGACCCAGTACTTC
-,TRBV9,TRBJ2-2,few,CASSPRTDPTGELFF,TGTGCCAGCAGCCCCCGGACGGACCCAACCGGGGAGCTGTTTTTT
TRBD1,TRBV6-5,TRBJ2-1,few,CASSYGTGGVLNEQFF,TGTGCCAGCAGTTACGGGACAGGGGGCGTCCTCAATGAGCAGTTCTTC
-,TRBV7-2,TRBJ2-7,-,CASSLGRSSYEQYF,TGTGCCAGCAGCTTAGGTCGGAGTAGTTACGAGCAGTACTTC
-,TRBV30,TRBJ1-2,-,CAWSSNAMNGYTF,TGTGCCTGGAGTAGCAACGCGATGAATGGCTACACCTTC
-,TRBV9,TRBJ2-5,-,CASSPETGAKRAQYF,TGTGCCAGCAGCCCCGAGACAGGTGCCAAGAGGGCCCAGTACTTC
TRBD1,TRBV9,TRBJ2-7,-,CASSVGQGDYEQYF,TGTGCCAGCAGCGTAGGCCAGGGGGACTACGAGCAGTACTTC
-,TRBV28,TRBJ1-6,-,CASSGSYNSPLHF,TGTGCCTCCTCGGGCTCCTATAATTCACCCCTCCACTTT
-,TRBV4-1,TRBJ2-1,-,CASSQPLTSSPYNEQFF,TGCGCCAGCAGCCAACCCCTTACTAGTTCCCCCTACAATGAGCAGTTCTTC
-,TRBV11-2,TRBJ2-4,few,CASSSLRLAKNIQYF,TGTGCCAGCAGCAGCCTTAGACTAGCCAAAAACATTCAGTACTTC
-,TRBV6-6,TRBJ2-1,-,CASRAAGALEFF,TGTGCCAGCAGGGCCGCCGGCGCCCTGGAGTTCTTC
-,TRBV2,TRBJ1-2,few,CASTGDGGYTF,TGTGCCAGCACGGGGGACGGTGGCTACACCTTC
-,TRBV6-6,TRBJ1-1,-,CASSKASGAGGTEAFF,TGTGCCAGCAGCAAAGCGTCCGGCGCGGGAGGCACTGAAGCTTTCTTT
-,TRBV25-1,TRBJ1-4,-,CASSGSRDYNEKLFF,TGTGCCAGCAGTGGTTCCAGGGACTATAATGAAAAACTGTTTTTT
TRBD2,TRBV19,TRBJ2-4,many,CASSTRTSIQYF,TGTGCCAGTAGTACTCGGACTAGCATTCAGTACTTC
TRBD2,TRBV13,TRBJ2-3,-,CASSLVERYHVAGGPRTDTQYF,TGTGCCAGCAGCTTAGTTGAGCGGTATCATGTAGCGGGAGGGCCGAGGACAGATACGCAGTATTTT
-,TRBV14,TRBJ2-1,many,CASSKIPKDYNEQFF,TGTGCCAGCAGCAAAATCCCGAAGGACTACAATGAGCAGTTCTTC
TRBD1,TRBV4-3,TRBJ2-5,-,CASSHQQGKETQYF,TGCGCCAGCAGCCATCAACAGGGGAAAGAGACCCAGTACTTC
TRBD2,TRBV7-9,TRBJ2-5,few,CASSQGTSGSAQETQYF,TGTGCCAGCAGCCAAGGGACTAGCGGGTCCGCCCAAGAGACCCAGTACTTC
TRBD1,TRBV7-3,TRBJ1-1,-,CASSPEGQGLNTEAFF,TGTGCCAGCAGCCCCGAGGGACAGGGCCTGAACACTGAAGCTTTCTTT
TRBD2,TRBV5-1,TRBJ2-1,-,CASSTGTSHISYNEQFF,TGCGCCAGCAGCACCGGGACTAGCCACATCTCCTACAATGAGCAGTTCTTC
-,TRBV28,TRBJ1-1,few,CASSPRPVNTEAFF,TGTGCCAGCAGTCCGCGGCCCGTGAACACTGAAGCTTTCTTT
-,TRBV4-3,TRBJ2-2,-,CASSLNTSPGELFF,TGCGCCAGCAGTCTCAATACTTCGCCCGGGGAGCTGTTTTTT
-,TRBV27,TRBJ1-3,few,CASSLLPGTGNTIYF,TGTGCCAGCAGCCTCCTTCCCGGGACTGGAAACACCATATATTTT
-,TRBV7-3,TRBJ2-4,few,CASSLNPGTGIQYF,TGTGCCAGCAGCTTAAACCCGGGGACGGGCATTCAGTACTTC
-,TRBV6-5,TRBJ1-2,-,CASSFRDAAPGYTF,TGTGCCAGCAGTTTCCGGGACGCCGCGCCTGGCTACACCTTC
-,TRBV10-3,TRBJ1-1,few,CAISALEGSTEAFF,TGTGCCATCAGTGCTTTAGAGGGCTCCACTGAAGCTTTCTTT
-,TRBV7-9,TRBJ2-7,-,CASSLDSQSYEQYF,TGTGCCAGCAGCTTAGACAGTCAGTCCTACGAGCAGTACTTC
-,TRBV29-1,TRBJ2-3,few,CSALWDISTDTQYF,TGCAGCGCCCTGTGGGACATTAGCACAGATACGCAGTATTTT
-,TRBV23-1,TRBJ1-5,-,CASSQSAGNQPQHF,TGCGCCAGCAGTCAATCGGCCGGGAATCAGCCCCAGCATTTT
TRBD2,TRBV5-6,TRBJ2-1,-,CASSKGLAGNIYNEQFF,TGTGCCAGCAGCAAGGGACTAGCGGGGAATATATACAATGAGCAGTTCTTC
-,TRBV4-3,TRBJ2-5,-,CASSQEVVTQETQYF,TGCGCCAGCAGCCAAGAAGTCGTCACCCAAGAGACCCAGTACTTC
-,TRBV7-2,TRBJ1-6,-,CASSLRSGTSPLHF,TGTGCCAGCAGCTTACGGTCTGGCACTTCACCCCTCCACTTT
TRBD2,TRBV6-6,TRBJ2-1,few,CASSYSALAGNEQFF,TGTGCCAGCAGTTACTCGGCCCTAGCGGGCAATGAGCAGTTCTTC
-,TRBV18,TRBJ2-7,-,CASSLHRAYEQYF,TGTGCCAGCTCACTGCACAGGGCCTACGAGCAGTACTTC
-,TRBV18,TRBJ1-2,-,CASSPFDRDSGYTF,TGTGCCAGCTCACCCTTTGATAGGGACTCTGGCTACACCTTC
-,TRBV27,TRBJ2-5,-,CASSGGSRETQYF,TGTGCCAGCAGCGGCGGGTCTCGCGAGACCCAGTACTTC
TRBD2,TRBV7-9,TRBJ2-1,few,CASSLGEGYNEQFF,TGTGCCAGCAGCTTAGGGGAGGGTTACAATGAGCAGTTCTTC
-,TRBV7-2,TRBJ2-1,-,CASSPWDEQFF,TGTGCCAGCAGCCCTTGGGATGAGCAGTTCTTC
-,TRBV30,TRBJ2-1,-,CAWNSLSSYNEQFF,TGTGCCTGGAACTCTCTCAGCTCCTACAATGAGCAGTTCTTC
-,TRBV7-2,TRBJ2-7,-,CASSPLVGAQYF,TGTGCCAGCAGCCCTCTGGTGGGGGCGCAGTACTTC
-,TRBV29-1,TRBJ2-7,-,CSVDPLIPQTSAYEQYF,TGCAGCGTTGACCCTTTAATCCCACAGACAAGCGCCTACGAGCAGTACTTC